Following are 24 T cell receptor beta chains from one sample sequenced in a study of T cell repertoires in cytomegalovirus infection. TCRdb re-called the reads with MiXCR, one entry per CDR3 protein. This table has approximately 730,000 distinct CDR3 sequences, roughly 30% appearing once. Their target antigens are unknown. The sequenced sample was cultured PBMCs, obtained from culture after CMV antigen stimulation. The receptors derive from a human donor in good health (CMV status not recorded). Some clones in this sample may be carry-over from other donors' samples.

The chain links TRBV12-3 or TRBV12-4 to TRBJ1-1, with D hard to call. This CDR3 spans 11 amino acids. Trimming removed 6 bases at V and 6 bases at J, with 8 bases between. The DNA of the CDR3 is TGTGCCAGCAGGGGCCCGGCTGAAGCTTTCTTT. Its protein is CASRGPAEAFF.

This clonotype was observed a few times. The rearrangement joins TRBV7-2 to TRBJ2-7, with 10 positions matching TRBD2. CDR3 length equals 16 residues. From germline, CDR1 is SGHTA and CDR2 FQGNSA. Trimming at V came to 1 base and at J to 3 bases, leaving 6 bases not matched to a gene. DNA of the CDR3: TGTGCCAGCAGCTTAGGACTAGCGGGCTCCTACTACGAGCAGTACTTC. Residues: CASSLGLAGSYYEQYF.

Of note for this clonotype: A clone one base away is much larger, so this may be a read error. CDR3 region: CTSSSGLTDTQYF. DNA of the CDR3: TGTACCAGCAGCTCAGGCCTTACAGATACGCAGTATTTT. The chain couples TRBV7-2 to TRBJ2-3; D is unresolved. Germline V gene sequence: CDR1 SGHTA, CDR2 FQGNSA. This CDR3 has 13 residues. Trimming removed 4 bases at V and 3 bases at J, with 8 bases between.

The genes are TRBV11-2 and TRBJ1-1, with no clear D. CDR1 and CDR2 from the germline V gene are SGHAT and FQNNGV. Trimming took off 5 bases at V and 0 bases at J, with 7 bases between the two ends. The CDR3 is made up of 13 amino acids. CDR3 protein: CASSQQLNTEAFF. The CDR3 DNA is TGTGCCAGCAGCCAGCAGTTGAACACTGAAGCTTTCTTT.

V and J are TRBV4-2 and TRBJ2-1, with D unclear. The CDR3 spans 11 residues. Germline assignment: CDR1 LGHNA and CDR2 YNFKEQ. V gave up 8 bases and J gave up 6 bases, with 8 bases separating them. DNA for the CDR3: TGTGCCAGCCGCTCGGTCAATGAGCAGTTCTTC. Translating it yields CASRSVNEQFF.

This clonotype has just a few counts. Since a much larger clone is just one base distant, this may be a read error. V and J are TRBV7-8 and TRBJ2-3; TRBD2 aligns across 15 bases. The CDR3 loop spans 18 amino acids. The germline V gene has CDR1 SGHVS and CDR2 FQNEAQ. As DNA, the CDR3 is TGTGCCAGCAGCCCATCCCCGGGACTAGCGGGGGGCACAGATACGCGGTATTTT. It encodes CASSPSPGLAGGTDTRYF.

This chain connects TRBV6-1 to TRBJ2-3; 11 bases match TRBD2. From germline, CDR1 is MNHNS and CDR2 SASEGT. CDR3 length: 17 amino acids. Trimming at V came to 2 bases and at J to 2 bases, leaving 6 bases not matched to a gene. This CDR3 is CASSEPGTSGYTDTQYF. DNA of the CDR3: TGTGCCAGCAGTGAACCCGGGACTAGCGGATACACAGATACGCAGTATTTT.

The chain links TRBV6-6 to TRBJ1-1, with D possibly TRBD1 on 6 matching bases. Germline CDR1 MNHNY, CDR2 SVGAGI (reference sequence). Trimming stripped 6 bases from V and 4 bases from J, with 15 bases between. The CDR3 is 14 amino acids. CDR3 sequence: CASRRQQGTTEAFF. The CDR3 coding sequence is TGTGCCAGCAGACGCCAACAGGGAACCACTGAAGCTTTCTTT.

This clonotype was counted between two and nine times. The chain uses TRBV7-9 and TRBJ2-1; no clear D. This CDR3 has 14 residues. V was cut by 1 base and J by 8 bases, with 12 bases left in between. The germline CDR1 and CDR2 sequences are SEHNR and FQNEAQ (reference sequence). CDR3 in DNA: TGTGCCAGCAGCTTAGAAGGGCGAAGCCATGAGCAGTTCTTC. Its protein is CASSLEGRSHEQFF.

This clonotype was counted only a few times. In nucleotides, the CDR3 is TGTGCCAGCAGTTCAACCGACAGGGACAAACGCGAAAAACTGTTTTTT. Protein product: CASSSTDRDKREKLFF. The chain employs TRBV12-3 or TRBV12-4 and TRBJ1-4, with 7 bases identical to TRBD1. The J segment lost 8 bases and the V segment lost 4 bases, leaving 13 bases of the junction unmatched. This CDR3 is built from 16 residues.

The chain uses TRBV12-3 or TRBV12-4 and TRBJ1-1; tentative D call: TRBD1 (6 bases). V lost 8 bases, J lost 3 bases, and 13 bases lay in between. This CDR3 has 13 residues. The CDR3 nucleotides read TGTGCCAGCCAAGGGGGAGGACACACTGAAGCTTTCTTT. Residues: CASQGGGHTEAFF.

This clonotype was detected a few times. The rearrangement uses TRBV7-2 and TRBJ1-1; possibly TRBD1 for D (5 bases). The CDR3 totals 13 residues. The V end was cut by 7 bases, the J end by 4 bases, with 13 bases between. CDR1 is SGHTA, CDR2 FQGNSA, per germline. The CDR3 loop reads CASTLRQGTEAFF. CDR3 DNA sequence: TGTGCCAGCACCCTTCGGCAGGGCACTGAAGCTTTCTTT.

Only a few counts were recorded for this clonotype. The CDR3 DNA is TGTGCCAGCAGGCTACTAGCGAATGACGGGGAGCTGTTTTTT. This gives the protein CASRLLANDGELFF. The chain recombines TRBV3-1 with TRBJ2-2, with 7 bases that match TRBD2. The ends lost 6 bases at V and 7 bases at J; junction bases unmatched: 8. CDR3 length equals 14 residues. Per germline, CDR1 LGHDT and CDR2 YNNKEL (reference sequence).

CDR3 sequence reads: CASSQENSYNEQFF. The CDR3 nucleotides read TGTGCCAGTTCACAGGAAAACTCCTACAATGAGCAGTTCTTC. The chain is built from TRBV7-2 and TRBJ2-1, with D possibly matching TRBD1 (5 bases). With 9 bases removed from V and 0 bases from J, the gap between germline ends came to 12 bases. Germline CDR1 is SGHTA and CDR2 is FQGNSA. The CDR3 totals 14 residues.

This clonotype occurred a few times. The chain employs TRBV7-9 and TRBJ2-5; 9 nucleotides line up with TRBD1. The CDR3 consists of 15 residues. V shed 5 bases and J 5 bases; nucleotides not matched to a gene: 9. Germline V lookup: CDR1 SEHNR, CDR2 FQNEAQ (reference sequence). The CDR3 protein is CASSPGDRAGETQYF. The DNA of the CDR3 is TGTGCCAGCAGCCCCGGGGACAGGGCGGGGGAGACCCAGTACTTC.

This clonotype was recorded a few times. The J gene is TRBJ1-3, the V gene TRBV6-5; D might be TRBD1 (5 bases). Germline-derived CDR1 and CDR2 are MNHEY and SVGAGI. Trimming left V 0 bases short and J 0 bases short, with 9 bases between. This CDR3 is 16 amino acids long. In nucleotides, the CDR3 is TGTGCCAGCAGTTACTCGGGGCAACCCTCTGGAAACACCATATATTTT. It specifies CASSYSGQPSGNTIYF.

In its sample, this clonotype was seen a few times. Because the CDR3's place on the DNA is in doubt, the DNA is left out and the CDR3 is given as listed by TCRdb. This chain joins TRBV2 and TRBJ1-3; TRBD1, the table's D call, lacks a check against the DNA. Germline V CDR1 and CDR2: SNHLY, FYNNEI. Both ends counted, the CDR3 spans 16 residues. Here the CDR3 reads CASSSSGTIFGNTIYF.

J is TRBJ1-2 and V is TRBV12-3 or TRBV12-4; D uncertain. The CDR3 has 15 residues. V was shortened by 7 bases and J by 7 bases, with 22 bases between the two germline ends. This chain's CDR3 is CASNPQMGGVGGYTF. The CDR3 bases are TGTGCCAGCAACCCCCAGATGGGCGGGGTAGGTGGCTACACCTTC.

V is TRBV7-9 and J is TRBJ1-4; D is ambiguous. The CDR3 sequence is 14 residues long. In germline, CDR1 is SEHNR, CDR2 FQNEAQ (reference sequence). The ends were cut back, 11 bases at V and 2 bases at J, with 15 bases in the middle. CDR3 in DNA: TGTGCCTTCTCCTCCGGAAGCACTAATGAAAAACTGTTTTTT. It is translated as CAFSSGSTNEKLFF.

The count of this clonotype is one. J is TRBJ2-3 and V is TRBV11-2; 8 positions agree with TRBD2. The CDR3 runs to 15 residues. The V and J ends lost 5 bases and 8 bases, in that order; junction bases with no gene match: 12. The V gene's germline CDR1 is SGHAT and CDR2 FQNNGV. The CDR3 DNA follows: TGTGCCAGCAGCCCTAATAGCGGGAATGTTGGTACGCAGTATTTT. Translating it yields CASSPNSGNVGTQYF.

This clonotype was seen ten or more times. This rearrangement joins TRBV7-2 to TRBJ1-2, with D possibly matching TRBD1 (6 bases). Germline V gives CDR1 SGHTA, CDR2 FQGNSA. The V end was cut by 2 bases, the J end by 3 bases, with 10 bases between. This CDR3 spans 14 amino acids. The DNA of the CDR3 is TGTGCCAGCAGCTTACCACCAGGGGACTATGGCTACACCTTC. It codes for CASSLPPGDYGYTF. The complete variable domain, with remaining parts taken from reference TRBV7-2 and TRBJ1-2, reads GAGVSQSPSNKVTEKGKDVELRCDPISGHTALYWYRQSLGQGLEFLIYFQGNSAPDKSGLPSDRFSAERTGGSVSTLTIQRTQQEDSAVYLCASSLPPGDYGYTFGSGTRLTVV.

V usage is TRBV18 and J usage is TRBJ1-2; D gene uncertain. CDR3 length equals 14 residues. V was pared by 3 bases and J by 5 bases, with 13 bases between. CDR1 is KGHSH and CDR2 is LQKENI in the germline V gene. The CDR3 is CASSPSGQTYGYTF. The CDR3 nucleotides are TGTGCCAGCTCACCGTCTGGGCAGACTTATGGCTACACCTTC.

This chain connects TRBV20-1 to TRBJ2-7, with 8 bases matching TRBD1. There are 13 residues in the CDR3. V lost 5 bases to trimming and J lost 6 bases; unmatched junction nucleotides: 9. Looked up from germline, CDR1 is DFQATT and CDR2 is SNEGSKA (reference sequence). The CDR3 region is CSAPTGVFSEQYF. DNA of the CDR3: TGCAGTGCTCCGACAGGGGTGTTCTCCGAGCAGTACTTC.

J is TRBJ2-3 and V is TRBV12-3 or TRBV12-4, with D perhaps assigned TRBD1 or TRBD2 (5 bases each). The CDR3 is 17 amino acids. V lost 4 bases to trimming and J lost 2 bases, with 19 bases between them. The CDR3 region is CASSSRGARGYTDTQYF. CDR3 bases: TGTGCCAGCAGTTCCCGAGGGGCCCGCGGGTACACAGATACGCAGTATTTT.